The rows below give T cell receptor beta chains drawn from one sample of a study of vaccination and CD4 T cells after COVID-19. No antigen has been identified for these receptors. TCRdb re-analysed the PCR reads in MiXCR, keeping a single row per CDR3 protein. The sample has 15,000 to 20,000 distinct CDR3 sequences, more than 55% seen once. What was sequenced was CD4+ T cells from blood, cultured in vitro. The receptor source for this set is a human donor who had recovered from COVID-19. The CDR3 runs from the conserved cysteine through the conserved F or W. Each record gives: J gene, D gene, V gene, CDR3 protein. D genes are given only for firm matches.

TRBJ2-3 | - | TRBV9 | CASSVAPRSTDTQYF
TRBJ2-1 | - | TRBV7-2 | CASSQTDPFPFF
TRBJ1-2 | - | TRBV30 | CAWSVLAGYGYTF
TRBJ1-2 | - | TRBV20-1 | CSAKPLTGTNYGYTF
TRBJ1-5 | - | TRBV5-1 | CASSLTGGGQPQHF
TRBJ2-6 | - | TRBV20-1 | CSARKASSGANVLTF
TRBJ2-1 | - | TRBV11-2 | CASSLEAGEQFF
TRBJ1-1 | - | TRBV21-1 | CASSKGGYPNTEAFF
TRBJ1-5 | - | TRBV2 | CASSPRGYSNQPQHF
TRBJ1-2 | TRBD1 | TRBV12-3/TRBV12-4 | CASSLGTEVDGYTF
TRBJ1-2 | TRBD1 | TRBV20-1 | CSARLYRGQYGYTF
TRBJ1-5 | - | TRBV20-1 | CSAPEGGGLRQPQHF
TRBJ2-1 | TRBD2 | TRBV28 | CASSLVFALASYNEQFF
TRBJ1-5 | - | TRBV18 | CASSLGDPSGNQPQHF
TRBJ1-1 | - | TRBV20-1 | CSARGGSGTEAFF
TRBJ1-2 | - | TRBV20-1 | CSARGDGHFYGYTF
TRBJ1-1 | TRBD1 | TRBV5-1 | CASSLRTGNTEAFF
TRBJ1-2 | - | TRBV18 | CASSPEGRIWIF
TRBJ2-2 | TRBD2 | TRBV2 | CASSETRGGDTGELFF
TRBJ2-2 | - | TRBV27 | CASSRRLETGELFF
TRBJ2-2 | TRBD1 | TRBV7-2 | CASSRQQGPGELFF
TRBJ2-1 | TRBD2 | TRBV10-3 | CAISLDTSGINEQFF
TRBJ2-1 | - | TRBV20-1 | CSARIGSTSNEQFF
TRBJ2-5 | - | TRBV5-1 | CASSLGGSTASQETQYF
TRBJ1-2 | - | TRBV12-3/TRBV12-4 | CASSFRQGRGGYTF
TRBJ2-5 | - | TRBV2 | CASSVPQGGAETQYF
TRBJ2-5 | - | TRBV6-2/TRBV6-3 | CASSYEQYATQYF
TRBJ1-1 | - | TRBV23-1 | CASSLLNTEAFF
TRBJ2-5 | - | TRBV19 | CASSTGTLQGTQYF
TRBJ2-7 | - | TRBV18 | CASSPSNKEQYF